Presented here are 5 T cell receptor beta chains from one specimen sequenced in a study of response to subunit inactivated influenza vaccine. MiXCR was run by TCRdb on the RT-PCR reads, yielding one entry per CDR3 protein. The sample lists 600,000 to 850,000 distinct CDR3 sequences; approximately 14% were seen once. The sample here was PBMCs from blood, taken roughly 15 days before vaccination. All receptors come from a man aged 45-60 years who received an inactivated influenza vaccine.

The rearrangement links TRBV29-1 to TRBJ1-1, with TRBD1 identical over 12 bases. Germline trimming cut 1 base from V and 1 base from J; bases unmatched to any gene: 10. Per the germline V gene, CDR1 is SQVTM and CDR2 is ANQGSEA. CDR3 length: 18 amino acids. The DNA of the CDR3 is TGCAGCGTTGAAGCCTCCGGGACAGGGGGCGAAACGAACACTGAAGCTTTCTTT. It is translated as CSVEASGTGGETNTEAFF.

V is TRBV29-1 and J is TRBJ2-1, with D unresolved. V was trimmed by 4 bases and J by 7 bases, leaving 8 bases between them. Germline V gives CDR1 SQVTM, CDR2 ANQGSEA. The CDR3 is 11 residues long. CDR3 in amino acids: CSVATANEQFF. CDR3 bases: TGCAGCGTTGCGACGGCTAATGAGCAGTTCTTC.

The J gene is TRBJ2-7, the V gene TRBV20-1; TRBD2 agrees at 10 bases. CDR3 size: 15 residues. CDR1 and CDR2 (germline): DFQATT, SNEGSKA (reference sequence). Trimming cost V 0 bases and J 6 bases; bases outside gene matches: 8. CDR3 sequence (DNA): TGCAGTGCTAGAGATTCGACTAGCGGGTACATCGAGCAGTACTTC. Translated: CSARDSTSGYIEQYF.

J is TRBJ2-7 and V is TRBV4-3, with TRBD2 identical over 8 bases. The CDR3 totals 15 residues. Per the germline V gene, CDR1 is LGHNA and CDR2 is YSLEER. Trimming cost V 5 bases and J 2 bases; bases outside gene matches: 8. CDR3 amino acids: CASSYNSGSAYEQYF. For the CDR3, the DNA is TGCGCCAGCAGCTATAACAGCGGGAGCGCCTACGAGCAGTACTTC.

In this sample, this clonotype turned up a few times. The CDR3 protein is CASGKENTDTQYF. The CDR3 nucleotides read TGTGCCAGCGGAAAGGAGAACACAGATACGCAGTATTTT. The J gene is TRBJ2-3, the V gene TRBV2, with D hard to call. This CDR3 contains 13 residues. Germline loops: CDR1 SNHLY, CDR2 FYNNEI. Trimming took 8 bases from V and 2 from J, leaving 11 bases between them.